This is a list of T cell receptor beta chains from one sample in a study of low-dose radiotherapy and immunotherapy resistance in tumors. TCRdb fed the reads into MiXCR, producing one record per CDR3 protein. This table has 95,000 to 100,000 distinct CDR3 sequences, less than 25% appearing once. This sample comprised PBMCs, obtained after low-dose radiotherapy plus immunotherapy. These receptors all come from a male donor with prostate cancer. The CDR3 runs from the conserved cysteine through the conserved F or W. D genes are given only for firm matches. Size is stated for part of the rows, as once, few or many counts, or as a class when the clone is expanded.

D: .; J: TRBJ2-3; V: TRBV10-1; size: .; CDR3: CASSESLGATSTDTQYF; DNA: TGCGCCAGCAGTGAGTCGCTTGGGGCTACTAGCACAGATACGCAGTATTTT
D: TRBD2; J: TRBJ2-2; V: TRBV7-2; size: .; CDR3: CASSLEGLAGRTGELFF; DNA: TGTGCCAGCAGCTTAGAGGGACTAGCGGGACGGACCGGGGAGCTGTTTTTT
D: .; J: TRBJ1-3; V: TRBV30; size: few; CDR3: CAWSVRSPLGNTIYF; DNA: TGTGCCTGGAGTGTACGGTCTCCCCTGGGAAACACCATATATTTT
D: TRBD2; J: TRBJ2-3; V: TRBV2; size: .; CDR3: CASRGVIGGRAMSTDTQYF; DNA: TGTGCCAGCAGGGGGGTTATAGGCGGGAGGGCCATGAGCACAGATACGCAGTATTTT
D: TRBD1; J: TRBJ1-6; V: TRBV12-3/TRBV12-4; size: many; CDR3: CASSPPGQGLSPLHF; DNA: TGTGCCAGCAGTCCTCCGGGACAGGGCCTTTCACCCCTCCACTTT
D: .; J: TRBJ2-2; V: TRBV6-2/TRBV6-3; size: .; CDR3: CASSPPAGRNTGELFF; DNA: TGTGCCAGCAGCCCCCCGGCGGGGAGGAACACCGGGGAGCTGTTTTTT
D: TRBD1; J: TRBJ2-1; V: TRBV5-1; size: .; CDR3: CASSSSPGTGEQFF; DNA: TGCGCCAGCAGCTCCAGTCCCGGGACAGGGGAGCAGTTCTTC
D: TRBD2; J: TRBJ2-3; V: TRBV5-1; size: many; CDR3: CASSLATSGGADTQYF; DNA: TGCGCCAGCAGCTTGGCGACTAGCGGGGGGGCAGATACGCAGTATTTT
D: .; J: TRBJ2-5; V: TRBV11-2; size: many; CDR3: CASSPDRRIETQYF; DNA: TGTGCCAGCAGCCCAGACAGGCGTATTGAGACCCAGTACTTC
D: .; J: TRBJ1-6; V: TRBV7-2; size: .; CDR3: CASSFYLGGQDNSPLHF; DNA: TGTGCCAGCAGCTTTTACCTTGGAGGGCAGGATAATTCACCCCTCCACTTT
D: .; J: TRBJ1-2; V: TRBV20-1; size: many; CDR3: CSAQGNPYGYTF; DNA: TGCAGTGCACAGGGTAACCCCTATGGCTACACCTTC
D: .; J: TRBJ1-6; V: TRBV7-2; size: many; CDR3: CASSLAGPPNSPLHF; DNA: TGTGCCAGCAGCTTAGCCGGACCTCCTAATTCACCCCTCCACTTT
D: TRBD1; J: TRBJ2-7; V: TRBV9; size: few; CDR3: CASSSSIGQGEAYEQYF; DNA: TGTGCCAGCAGCTCCTCGATTGGACAGGGTGAAGCCTACGAGCAGTACTTC
D: .; J: TRBJ2-7; V: TRBV6-1; size: many; CDR3: CALGGLPNYEQYF; DNA: TGTGCCCTAGGCGGGTTACCAAACTACGAGCAGTACTTC
D: .; J: TRBJ1-3; V: TRBV12-5; size: many; CDR3: CASGPGASGNTIYF; DNA: TGTGCTAGTGGTCCAGGAGCCTCTGGAAACACCATATATTTT
D: .; J: TRBJ2-3; V: TRBV27; size: few; CDR3: CASFRTPRRFEDTQYF; DNA: TGTGCCAGCTTCCGGACCCCCCGGCGATTTGAAGATACGCAGTATTTT
D: .; J: TRBJ2-5; V: TRBV3-1; size: many; CDR3: CASSLGGEVTQYF; DNA: TGTGCCAGCAGCCTGGGTGGGGAGGTGACCCAGTACTTC
D: .; J: TRBJ1-1; V: TRBV6-2/TRBV6-3; size: .; CDR3: CASTEEGATEAFF; DNA: TGTGCCAGCACCGAAGAAGGCGCCACTGAAGCTTTCTTT
D: .; J: TRBJ1-2; V: TRBV7-2; size: many; CDR3: CASSHSGGNYGYTF; DNA: TGTGCCAGCAGCCATTCGGGGGGCAACTATGGCTACACCTTC
D: TRBD1; J: TRBJ2-3; V: TRBV2; size: .; CDR3: CASGILGQGLDTQYF; DNA: TGTGCCAGCGGTATTCTTGGACAGGGGTTAGATACGCAGTATTTT
D: .; J: TRBJ2-7; V: TRBV6-6; size: many; CDR3: CASSYGAGRSSYEQYF; DNA: TGTGCCAGCAGTTACGGGGCGGGGAGGAGCTCCTACGAGCAGTACTTC
D: .; J: TRBJ1-6; V: TRBV10-3; size: many; CDR3: CAISQGQGLAPTPLHF; DNA: TGTGCCATCAGCCAGGGCCAGGGTTTGGCTCCTACACCCCTCCACTTT
D: TRBD2; J: TRBJ2-7; V: TRBV27; size: .; CDR3: CASSLEGTSLRYEQYF; DNA: TGTGCCAGCAGTTTAGAGGGGACTAGCTTAAGGTACGAGCAGTACTTC
D: .; J: TRBJ1-5; V: TRBV29-1; size: many; CDR3: CSVEGYGQPQHF; DNA: TGCAGCGTTGAAGGTTACGGTCAGCCCCAGCATTTT
D: TRBD1; J: TRBJ1-6; V: TRBV20-1; size: many; CDR3: CSARDAGQALHF; DNA: TGCAGTGCTAGAGACGCGGGACAGGCCCTCCACTTT
D: .; J: TRBJ1-2; V: TRBV19; size: many; CDR3: CASIKTASAYFGYTF; DNA: TGTGCCAGTATCAAGACAGCGTCCGCCTATTTCGGCTACACCTTC
D: TRBD2; J: TRBJ2-1; V: TRBV7-3; size: many; CDR3: CASSLGRRGETVGGEQFF; DNA: TGTGCCAGCAGCTTAGGGAGGCGGGGGGAAACCGTCGGGGGCGAGCAGTTCTTC
D: .; J: TRBJ1-1; V: TRBV19; size: many; CDR3: CASSMDSRTEAFF; DNA: TGTGCCAGTAGTATGGACTCGAGGACTGAAGCTTTCTTT
D: .; J: TRBJ2-7; V: TRBV5-1; size: many; CDR3: CASSLGHGAYEQYF; DNA: TGCGCCAGCAGCTTAGGACACGGTGCCTACGAGCAGTACTTC
D: .; J: TRBJ1-2; V: TRBV5-4; size: many; CDR3: CASSGVVANYGYTF; DNA: TGTGCCAGCAGCGGGGTGGTAGCTAACTATGGCTACACCTTC
D: TRBD2; J: TRBJ2-5; V: TRBV12-3/TRBV12-4; size: many; CDR3: CASSSSGGETQYF; DNA: TGTGCCAGCAGTTCTAGCGGGGGAGAGACCCAGTACTTC
D: .; J: TRBJ1-1; V: TRBV6-6; size: many; CDR3: CASSYFRGKVWNTEAFF; DNA: TGTGCCAGCAGTTACTTCAGGGGAAAGGTTTGGAACACTGAAGCTTTCTTT
D: TRBD1; J: TRBJ2-3; V: TRBV15; size: many; CDR3: CATSRDGGQGTDTQYF; DNA: TGTGCCACCAGCAGAGATGGGGGACAGGGGACAGATACGCAGTATTTT
D: .; J: TRBJ2-7; V: TRBV5-1; size: many; CDR3: CASSLEASDRSSYEQYF; DNA: TGCGCCAGCAGCTTGGAGGCTAGCGACAGGAGCTCCTACGAGCAGTACTTC
D: .; J: TRBJ1-4; V: TRBV29-1; size: .; CDR3: CSASQGRYEKLFF; DNA: TGCAGCGCCTCACAGGGACGGTACGAAAAACTGTTTTTT
D: TRBD1; J: TRBJ1-4; V: TRBV18; size: .; CDR3: CASSTGVNEKLFF; DNA: TGTGCCAGCTCAACAGGGGTTAATGAAAAACTGTTTTTT
D: .; J: TRBJ2-7; V: TRBV7-8; size: many; CDR3: CASSQTIYEQYF; DNA: TGTGCCAGCAGCCAGACTATCTACGAGCAGTACTTC
D: TRBD1; J: TRBJ2-7; V: TRBV2; size: many; CDR3: CASDRGPYEQYF; DNA: TGTGCCAGCGACAGGGGACCCTACGAGCAGTACTTC
D: .; J: TRBJ2-3; V: TRBV6-4; size: few; CDR3: CASSESTRHRDTQYF; DNA: TGTGCCAGCAGTGAGTCGACCCGGCACCGCGATACGCAGTATTTT
D: .; J: TRBJ1-5; V: TRBV29-1; size: .; CDR3: CCVAGSDQRQHF; DNA: TGCTGCGTTGCAGGGTCGGATCAGCGCCAGCATTTT
D: .; J: TRBJ2-1; V: TRBV13; size: many; CDR3: CASSPRGFANEQFF; DNA: TGTGCCAGCAGCCCAAGGGGGTTTGCGAATGAGCAGTTCTTC
D: .; J: TRBJ2-1; V: TRBV10-3; size: many; CDR3: CAISEGGASSYNEQFF; DNA: TGTGCCATCAGTGAGGGCGGGGCAAGCTCCTACAATGAGCAGTTCTTC
D: .; J: TRBJ2-7; V: TRBV12-3/TRBV12-4; size: many; CDR3: CASSLGPGSGSYEQYF; DNA: TGTGCCAGCAGTTTGGGGCCAGGGTCGGGCTCTTACGAGCAGTACTTC
D: .; J: TRBJ1-2; V: TRBV5-5; size: many; CDR3: CASSQDNWNYGYTF; DNA: TGTGCCAGCAGCCAGGACAACTGGAACTATGGCTACACCTTC
D: .; J: TRBJ2-7; V: TRBV20-1; size: .; CDR3: CSAAPLDGRRSEQYF; DNA: TGCAGTGCGGCGCCTCTTGACGGGAGAAGATCGGAGCAGTACTTC
D: .; J: TRBJ1-5; V: TRBV3-1; size: .; CDR3: CATERGGYNQPQHF; DNA: TGTGCCACTGAGAGGGGGGGCTACAATCAGCCCCAGCATTTT
D: TRBD2; J: TRBJ2-5; V: TRBV30; size: many; CDR3: CAGTRMGGGFQETQYF; DNA: TGTGCCGGTACCAGGATGGGCGGGGGGTTCCAAGAGACCCAGTACTTC
D: .; J: TRBJ2-7; V: TRBV2; size: many; CDR3: CASSVGYEQYF; DNA: TGTGCCAGCAGTGTCGGTTACGAGCAGTACTTC
D: .; J: TRBJ2-5; V: TRBV5-6; size: many; CDR3: CASSFFRILRGETQYF; DNA: TGTGCCAGCAGCTTTTTTCGGATACTCCGGGGAGAGACCCAGTACTTC
D: .; J: TRBJ2-5; V: TRBV6-2/TRBV6-3; size: many; CDR3: CASSPTGSQETQYF; DNA: TGTGCCAGCAGCCCGACAGGATCCCAAGAGACCCAGTACTTC
D: .; J: TRBJ2-3; V: TRBV6-6; size: .; CDR3: CASSYSRGDTQYF; DNA: TGTGCCAGCAGTTACTCGAGGGGAGATACGCAGTATTTT